Below are 30 T cell receptor beta chains sequenced from a single sample in a study of OX40 agonist ivuxolimab in advanced cancers. Assay used: immunoSEQ multiplex PCR; TCRdb lists only in-frame clones, some missing. The sample has tens of thousands of clones; about 90% are singletons. Material: CD4+ or CD8+ T cells sorted from blood, obtained in a trial of the OX40 agonist ivuxolimab. The receptors here all came from an adult with an advanced solid tumor such as melanoma, head and neck, liver or kidney cancer.

This chain connects TRBV4-2 to TRBJ1-1; D remains ambiguous. The V and J ends lost 1 base and 1 base respectively, with 7 bases between them. Germline CDR1 and CDR2: LGHNA and YNFKEQ. The CDR3 length is 14 residues. Here the CDR3 DNA reads TGTGCCAGCAGCCAAGGTGGAGGGAACACTGAAGCTTTCTTT. Its translation: CASSQGGGNTEAFF.

The chain combines TRBV9 with TRBJ1-1; D is perhaps TRBD1 (5 bases). V lost 3 bases and J 1 base, leaving 13 bases between the germline ends. The germline CDR1 and CDR2 sequences are SGDLS and YYNGEE. The CDR3 contains 15 residues. The CDR3 loop reads CASSAWGGPNTEAFF. CDR3 coding DNA: TGTGCCAGCAGCGCGTGGGGGGGACCGAACACTGAAGCTTTCTTT.

The CDR3 sequence is CASSLAGGQETQYF. In nucleotides, the CDR3 is TGTGCCAGCAGCTTGGCGGGAGGGCAGGAGACCCAGTACTTC. V is TRBV7-6 and J is TRBJ2-5; 9 positions match TRBD2. CDR1 is SGHVS and CDR2 is FNYEAQ in the germline V gene. The CDR3 sequence is 14 residues long. J gave up 5 bases and V 3 bases, and 4 bases lay outside the gene matches.

This sequence joins TRBV7-9 and TRBJ2-1, with D perhaps TRBD1 or TRBD2 (5 bases each). The CDR3 runs 13 residues. Germline V gives CDR1 SEHNR, CDR2 FQNEAQ (reference sequence). Trimming took 6 bases from V and 4 from J, leaving 10 bases between them. This CDR3 is CASSGTDYNEQFF. For the CDR3, the DNA is TGTGCCAGCAGTGGGACGGATTACAATGAGCAGTTCTTC.

The chain carries TRBV21-1 and TRBJ1-3; TRBD1, the table's D call, was not compared with the DNA. TRBV21-1 is termed a pseudogene. There are 16 residues in the CDR3. The CDR3 nucleotides read TGTGCCAGCAGCAAAAGACAGGACCTTTCTGGAAACACCATATATTTT. Amino acid sequence: CASSKRQDLSGNTIYF.

The rearrangement links TRBV7-9 to TRBJ2-1; TRBD2 matches 7 bases. CDR3 length equals 15 residues. V shed 3 bases and J 7 bases; nucleotides not matched to a gene: 9. Germline CDR1 and CDR2: SEHNR and FQNEAQ (reference sequence). The CDR3 bases are TGTGCCAGCAGCTTCGCGGGAGCATCGAAAAATGAGCAGTTCTTC. Translation gives CASSFAGASKNEQFF. The variable domain in full, completed from reference TRBV7-9 and TRBJ2-1, reads DTGVSQNPRHKITKRGQNVTFRCDPISEHNRLYWYRQTLGQGPEFLTYFQNEAQLEKSRLLSDRFSAERPKGSFSTLEIQRTEQGDSAMYLCASSFAGASKNEQFFGPGTRLTVL.

The chain has TRBV6-1 and TRBJ1-6; weak D call: TRBD1 (5 bases). The CDR3 is 12 residues long. Looked up from germline, CDR1 is MNHNS and CDR2 is SASEGT. V dropped 11 bases and J dropped 4 bases, with 9 bases sitting between them. The CDR3 nucleotides are TGTGCCGGGGGAGATTATAATTCACCCCTCCACTTT. Protein product: CAGGDYNSPLHF.

This rearrangement joins TRBV6-4 to TRBJ2-4; 7 nucleotides align to TRBD1. Germline CDR1 reads MRHNA; CDR2 reads SNTAGT. V trimming: 5 bases; J trimming: 9 bases; junction bases outside the gene matches: 7. This CDR3 region has 13 residues. The CDR3 DNA is TGTGCCAGCAGTTGGATCAGGGGGTGCATTCAGTACTTC. Translation gives CASSWIRGCIQYF.

Only one count was recorded for this clone. The chain uses TRBV10-2 and TRBJ2-2; D is uncertain. The germline V gene encodes CDR1 WSHSY and CDR2 SAAADI. The CDR3 runs to 13 residues. The V end was cut by 6 bases, the J end by 10 bases, with 15 bases between. CDR3 in DNA: TGCGCCAGCAGCGGATTTGCGGCAATGGAGCTGTTTTTT. Its translation: CASSGFAAMELFF.

The chain recombines TRBV10-3 with TRBJ1-6; D gene unclear. Deletions cut 11 bases from V and 0 bases from J, with 14 bases between. CDR1 and CDR2 from the germline V gene are ENHRY and SYGVKD. The length of the CDR3 is 15 residues. This chain's CDR3 is CAGSPGSSYNSPLHF. The CDR3 region has the DNA TGTGCCGGTAGTCCCGGAAGCTCCTATAATTCACCCCTCCACTTT.

This clone occurred once. The rearrangement joins TRBV7-9 to TRBJ2-3, with 8 bases matching TRBD2. From germline, CDR1 is SEHNR and CDR2 FQNEAQ (reference sequence). J gave up 5 bases and V 5 bases, and 21 bases lay outside the gene matches. The CDR3 is 19 amino acids. The DNA of the CDR3 is TGTGCCAGCAGCCCACCGTGGGAAGCGGGAGACGGGGCAGTAGATACGCAGTATTTT. It translates to CASSPPWEAGDGAVDTQYF.

V usage is TRBV7-9 and J usage is TRBJ2-5, with 11 bases aligning to TRBD2. This CDR3 is 17 amino acids long. After removal of 1 base from V and 4 bases from J, the junction contained 8 bases not matched to a gene. Germline CDR1 reads SEHNR; CDR2 reads FQNEAQ (reference sequence). The CDR3 nucleotides are TGTGCCAGCAGCTTAGTGGGACTAGCGGAAAGGGGAGAGACCCAGTACTTC. It specifies CASSLVGLAERGETQYF.

The V gene is TRBV4-1, the J gene TRBJ2-7, with D hard to call. Germline values: CDR1 MGHRA, CDR2 YSYEKL. Trimming removed 0 bases at V and 9 bases at J, with 15 bases between. The CDR3 is 14 amino acids. The CDR3 is CASSQDLPTPRQYF. CDR3 nucleotide sequence: TGCGCCAGCAGCCAAGATCTCCCAACCCCGCGGCAGTACTTC.

The chain has TRBV28 and TRBJ2-1; TRBD1 agrees at 7 bases. CDR1 and CDR2 from the germline V gene are MDHEN and SYDVKM. CDR3 size: 15 residues. After removal of 6 bases from V and 5 bases from J, the junction contained 10 bases not matched to a gene. CDR3 protein: CASRLRQGIDNEQFF. CDR3 in DNA: TGTGCCAGCAGGCTCAGACAGGGTATCGACAATGAGCAGTTCTTC.

The chain recombines TRBV19 with TRBJ1-4; D uncertain. The V and J ends lost 7 bases and 7 bases respectively, with 4 bases between them. This CDR3 spans 10 amino acids. The V gene's germline CDR1 is LNHDA and CDR2 SQIVND (reference sequence). The CDR3: CASMGEKLFF. The CDR3 coding sequence is TGTGCCAGTATGGGTGAAAAACTGTTTTTT.

The chain has TRBV2 and TRBJ2-7; D not certain. The CDR3 sequence is 15 residues long. The V end was cut by 4 bases, the J end by 3 bases, with 16 bases between. The germline CDR1 and CDR2 sequences are SNHLY and FYNNEI. CDR3 coding DNA: TGTGCCAGCAGTGGCAGGACCTCAAACCTCTACGAGCAGTACTTC. Translated: CASSGRTSNLYEQYF.

The chain carries TRBV9 and TRBJ1-5, with D uncertain. The CDR3 length is 14 residues. Germline V gene lookup returns CDR1 SGDLS and CDR2 YYNGEE. The V gene lost 3 bases and the J gene lost 0 bases, with 7 bases spanning the gap. CDR3: CASSAKSSNQPQHF. Written as DNA, the CDR3 is TGTGCCAGCAGCGCCAAGAGTAGCAATCAGCCCCAGCATTTT.

This clone has a single count. The chain employs TRBV19 and TRBJ2-7; 7 nucleotides match TRBD1. The V segment lost 5 bases and the J segment 1 base; nucleotides outside the gene matches: 8. This CDR3 contains 15 residues. Germline loops: CDR1 LNHDA, CDR2 SQIVND (reference sequence). The CDR3 reads CASSPETGRSYEQYF. DNA for the CDR3: TGTGCCAGTAGTCCCGAGACAGGGAGATCCTACGAGCAGTACTTC. The full variable domain, its missing parts supplied by reference TRBV19 and TRBJ2-7, is DGGITQSPKYLFRKEGQNVTLSCEQNLNHDAMYWYRQDPGQGLRLIYYSQIVNDFQKGDIAEGYSVSREKKESFPLTVTSAQKNPTAFYLCASSPETGRSYEQYFGPGTRLTVT.

The J gene is TRBJ2-5, the V gene TRBV29-1; TRBD1 aligns across 9 bases. This CDR3 region has 16 residues. V lost 3 bases and J lost 1; bases outside the gene matches: 9. CDR1 and CDR2 from the germline V gene are SQVTM and ANQGSEA. The CDR3 DNA reads as TGCAGCGTTGATGGGGACAGGGTTGGAGGCCAAGAGACCCAGTACTTC. This encodes CSVDGDRVGGQETQYF.

The rearrangement uses TRBV7-2 and TRBJ2-3; a weak D match, TRBD2 (5 bases). CDR1 is SGHTA, CDR2 FQGNSA, per germline. The V and J ends lost 4 bases and 5 bases respectively, with 22 bases between them. The CDR3 extends over 17 amino acids. The CDR3 region is CASSSEELTGLEDTQYF. As DNA, the CDR3 is TGTGCCAGCAGCTCCGAGGAGTTGACGGGATTGGAAGATACGCAGTATTTT.

The CDR3: CSVILAGPAGELFF. In DNA form, the CDR3 reads TGCAGCGTCATACTAGCGGGACCGGCCGGGGAGCTGTTTTTT. The genes are TRBV29-1 and TRBJ2-2; TRBD2 agrees at 10 bases. V trimming: 6 bases; J trimming: 6 bases; junction bases outside the gene matches: 7. There are 14 residues in the CDR3. CDR1 is SQVTM, CDR2 ANQGSEA, per germline.

This rearrangement joins TRBV6-5 to TRBJ2-2; 9 bases agree with TRBD1. The CDR3 is 15 amino acids. V was pared by 5 bases and J by 5 bases, with 6 bases of the junction left unmatched. The germline gives CDR1 MNHEY, CDR2 SVGAGI. The CDR3 reads CASSRGTGSTGELFF. Written as DNA, the CDR3 is TGTGCCAGCAGTCGTGGGACAGGGTCTACCGGGGAGCTGTTTTTT.

V is TRBV19 and J is TRBJ1-2, with D possibly matching TRBD1 (5 bases). The CDR3 sequence is 15 residues long. Trimming left V 0 bases short and J 4 bases short, with 12 bases between. CDR1 is LNHDA and CDR2 is SQIVND in the germline V gene (reference sequence). CDR3 residues: CASSIDFRGIYGYTF. The DNA of the CDR3 is TGTGCCAGTAGTATAGATTTTCGGGGGATCTATGGCTACACCTTC. Full variable domain (outside the CDR3, taken from reference TRBV19 and TRBJ1-2): DGGITQSPKYLFRKEGQNVTLSCEQNLNHDAMYWYRQDPGQGLRLIYYSQIVNDFQKGDIAEGYSVSREKKESFPLTVTSAQKNPTAFYLCASSIDFRGIYGYTFGSGTRLTVV.

The sample holds a few counts of this clone. The chain uses TRBV2 and TRBJ1-1; D call uncertain. Germline V gene sequence: CDR1 SNHLY, CDR2 FYNNEI. This CDR3 has 13 amino acids. V was shortened by 5 bases and J by 3 bases, with 10 bases between the two germline ends. CDR3 nucleotides: TGTGCCAGCAGTTTGCGGAGGGACACTGAAGCTTTCTTT. This encodes CASSLRRDTEAFF.

This rearrangement joins TRBV10-1 to TRBJ2-1, with D unresolved. The CDR3 covers 14 residues. V was clipped by 0 bases and J by 7 bases, with 10 bases between them. Germline CDR1 reads WNHNN; CDR2 reads SYGVQD (reference sequence). CDR3 nucleotide sequence: TGCGCCAGCAGTGAGTCGAAGCTGGGGAATGAGCAGTTCTTC. Translation gives CASSESKLGNEQFF.

J is TRBJ1-3 and V is TRBV6-1; D is uncertain. CDR3 length equals 14 residues. V dropped 1 base and J dropped 0 bases, with 4 bases sitting between them. Germline assignment: CDR1 MNHNS and CDR2 SASEGT. CDR3 region: CASSEGISGNTIYF. CDR3 bases: TGTGCCAGCAGTGAAGGGATCTCTGGAAACACCATATATTTT.

This clone was seen a single time. The V call is TRBV5-8, the J call TRBJ2-1; no clear D gene. With 0 bases removed from V and 8 bases from J, the gap between germline ends came to 15 bases. Germline assignment: CDR1 SGHTS and CDR2 YDEGEE. The CDR3 has 15 amino acids. The CDR3 sequence is CASSLVPRNDDEQFF. The CDR3 coding sequence is TGTGCCAGCAGCTTGGTTCCCAGGAATGACGATGAGCAGTTCTTC.

This rearrangement joins TRBV7-3 to TRBJ1-1, with D hard to call. Germline V gene data show CDR1 as SGHTA and CDR2 as FQGTGA. This CDR3 spans 15 amino acids. Between the trimmed V and J ends, which lost 1 base and 1 base, there was a span of 10 bases. This CDR3 reads CASSLNGRSNTEAFF. CDR3 coding DNA: TGTGCCAGCAGCTTAAATGGCAGATCGAACACTGAAGCTTTCTTT.

V is TRBV27 and J is TRBJ2-2; D is perhaps TRBD1 or TRBD2 (6 bases each). V lost 5 bases and J lost 4, with 14 bases in between. The CDR3 consists of 15 residues. Germline CDR1 MNHEY, CDR2 SMNVEV (reference sequence). The CDR3 loop is CASSPGDIVTGELFF. CDR3 DNA sequence: TGTGCCAGCAGTCCGGGGGACATAGTCACCGGGGAGCTGTTTTTT.

This clone was recorded once. The V and J genes are TRBV14 and TRBJ2-7; 8 bases map to TRBD2. This CDR3 is built from 15 residues. The V and J ends lost 4 bases and 0 bases, in that order; junction bases with no gene match: 5. Per germline, CDR1 SGHDN and CDR2 FVKESK. The CDR3 DNA reads as TGTGCCAGCAGCCTAGTAGCGGGACCCTCCTACGAGCAGTACTTC. Its protein product is CASSLVAGPSYEQYF.